Described below is a single T cell receptor (beta chain) sequence and its context. Its specificity is unknown. Only in-frame clones appear in the TCRdb table, and some are missing; sequencing was by immunoSEQ multiplex PCR. The sample comprises over 200,000 clones, about 94% of which are singletons, and 1.5% to 2% rests with the top ten. This sample is drawn from a study of T cell responses to AZD1222 COVID-19 vaccine. General study points: The peak T cell response came first, and repertoires were sampled only after it. Across spike, vaccine-associated CD4 TCRs were found, dominant at 160-218 and 743-854. Seropositive status at baseline applied to only six AZD1222 recipients.

The CDR3 runs to 17 residues. J lost 0 bases, V lost 9 bases, and 11 bases had no gene match. Germline V gives CDR1 LNHDA, CDR2 SQIVND (reference sequence). This sequence was found in an adult who received the MenACWY meningococcal vaccine as a control. The J gene is TRBJ2-2, the V gene TRBV19; 9 bases agree with TRBD2. The sample was peripheral blood, taken 28 days after the second dose of the MenACWY control vaccine. CDR3 DNA: TGTGCCAGCAGTCTTTTCGCTAGCGGGGCGAACACCGGGGAGCTGTTTTTT. It is translated as CASSLFASGANTGELFF.